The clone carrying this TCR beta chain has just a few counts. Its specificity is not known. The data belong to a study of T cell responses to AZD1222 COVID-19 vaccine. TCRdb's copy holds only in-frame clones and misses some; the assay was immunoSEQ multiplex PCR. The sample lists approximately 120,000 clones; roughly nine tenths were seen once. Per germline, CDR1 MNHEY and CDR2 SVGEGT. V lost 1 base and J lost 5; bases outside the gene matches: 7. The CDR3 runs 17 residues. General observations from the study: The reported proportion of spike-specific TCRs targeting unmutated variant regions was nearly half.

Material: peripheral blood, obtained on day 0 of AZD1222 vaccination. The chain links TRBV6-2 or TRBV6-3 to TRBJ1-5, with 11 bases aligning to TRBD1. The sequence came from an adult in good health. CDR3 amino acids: CASSYFSGTGGHQPQHF. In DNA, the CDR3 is TGTGCCAGCAGTTACTTTTCCGGGACAGGGGGGCATCAGCCCCAGCATTTT.